The 16 T cell receptor beta chains below all came from one sample that was sequenced in a study of shared clonotypes between healthy human individuals. The method was immunoSEQ multiplex PCR; TCRdb's version includes in-frame clones alone and lacks a portion of them. Of fewer than 550,000 clones listed, 60% to 80% are singletons. The sample taken for sequencing was PBMCs. All receptors come from a middle-aged woman in good health. Some clones in this sample may be carry-over from other donors' samples.

This clone was found many times. Other DNA sequences in this sample translate to the same CDR3. The chain has TRBV5-1 and TRBJ2-7; 13 bases agree with TRBD2. The germline V gene encodes CDR1 SGHRS and CDR2 YFSETQ. With 4 bases clipped from V and 4 bases from J, the junction kept 8 bases outside the gene matches. There are 16 residues in the CDR3. The CDR3 DNA sequence: TGCGCCAGCAGCCCAGGACTAGCGGGAGTAGCATACGAGCAGTACTTC. This gives the protein CASSPGLAGVAYEQYF. The variable domain in full, with the rest retrieved from reference TRBV5-1 and TRBJ2-7, is KAGVTQTPRYLIKTRGQQVTLSCSPISGHRSVSWYQQTPGQGLQFLFEYFSETQRNKGNFPGRFSGRQFSNSRSEMNVSTLELGDSALYLCASSPGLAGVAYEQYFGPGTRLTVT.

The CDR3 protein is CASSQGASPAYGYTF. The CDR3 DNA reads as TGTGCCAGCAGCCAGGGGGCTTCTCCGGCCTATGGCTACACCTTC. This sequence joins TRBV14 and TRBJ1-2; perhaps TRBD1 as D (6 bases). CDR1 SGHDN and CDR2 FVKESK come from the germline V gene. Trimming stripped 3 bases from V and 4 bases from J, with 15 bases between. The CDR3 sequence is 15 residues long.

The V gene is TRBV29-1, the J gene TRBJ2-3; 8 positions match TRBD2. The germline CDR1 and CDR2 sequences are SQVTM and ANQGSEA. Germline trimming cut 8 bases from V and 3 bases from J; bases unmatched to any gene: 7. This CDR3 has 13 amino acids. The CDR3 loop reads CSISGIGTDTQYF. CDR3 coding DNA: TGCAGCATTAGCGGGATAGGGACAGATACGCAGTATTTT.

This clone showed up just once. The chain recombines TRBV10-3 with TRBJ2-2; 11 bases are shared with TRBD2. Germline V CDR1 and CDR2: ENHRY, SYGVKD. V lost 2 bases and J lost 13; bases outside the gene matches: 3. The CDR3 runs to 13 residues. The CDR3 loop reads CAISEMLAGGLFF. In DNA form, the CDR3 reads TGTGCCATCAGTGAGATGCTAGCGGGAGGGCTGTTTTTT.

The chain is built from TRBV7-9 and TRBJ2-1; 8 bases line up with TRBD1. From germline, CDR1 is SEHNR and CDR2 FQNEAQ (reference sequence). The CDR3 is made up of 15 amino acids. With 4 bases clipped from V and 5 bases from J, the junction kept 7 bases outside the gene matches. The chain's CDR3 is CASSSNRGVHNEQFF. The CDR3 DNA is TGTGCCAGCAGCTCGAACAGGGGGGTCCACAATGAGCAGTTCTTC.

As for this clone: Distinct nucleotide sequences in the sample also encode this CDR3. The chain couples TRBV19 to TRBJ2-5; D may be TRBD2 (6 bases). The CDR3 sequence is 14 residues long. CDR1 is LNHDA and CDR2 is SQIVND in the germline V gene (reference sequence). V gave up 2 bases and J gave up 2 bases, with 9 bases separating them. The CDR3 is CASSIPGLQETQYF. The CDR3 bases are TGTGCCAGTAGTATACCGGGACTGCAAGAGACCCAGTACTTC.

This clone was seen a handful of times. The chain uses TRBV6-1 and TRBJ2-7; 8 nucleotides line up with TRBD1. The CDR3 has 14 amino acids. V was pared by 9 bases and J by 4 bases, with 11 bases of the junction left unmatched. Germline V CDR1 and CDR2: MNHNS, SASEGT. In nucleotides, the CDR3 is TGTGCCAGTTTACCAGGACAGGGTTGGTACGAGCAGTACTTC. Encoded protein: CASLPGQGWYEQYF.

The chain couples TRBV18 to TRBJ1-1, with a weak D call TRBD1 (5 bases). Trimming left V 4 bases short and J 0 bases short, with 9 bases between. CDR1 KGHSH and CDR2 LQKENI come from the germline V gene. The CDR3 runs to 14 residues. The DNA of the CDR3 is TGTGCCAGCTCACAGGGGTACATGAACACTGAAGCTTTCTTT. Protein product: CASSQGYMNTEAFF.

This clone was seen only a few times. Other DNA sequences of this sample code for an identical CDR3. The rearrangement joins TRBV5-1 to TRBJ1-2; D not certain. There are 12 residues in the CDR3. CDR1 and CDR2 from the germline V gene are SGHRS and YFSETQ. Trimming removed 4 bases from V and 5 bases from J, with 9 bases in between. CDR3 sequence (DNA): TGCGCCAGCAGCCTTTCATTTTATGGCTACACCTTC. As protein: CASSLSFYGYTF. The variable domain in full, completed from reference TRBV5-1 and TRBJ1-2, reads KAGVTQTPRYLIKTRGQQVTLSCSPISGHRSVSWYQQTPGQGLQFLFEYFSETQRNKGNFPGRFSGRQFSNSRSEMNVSTLELGDSALYLCASSLSFYGYTFGSGTRLTVV.

This clone was counted once. The chain uses TRBV6-4 and TRBJ2-3; unclear D gene. The germline V and J ends were trimmed by 0 bases and 3 bases, with 10 bases remaining between them. From germline, CDR1 is MRHNA and CDR2 SNTAGT. The CDR3 length is 15 residues. The chain's CDR3 is CASSDSNGPTDTQYF. The DNA for the CDR3 is TGTGCCAGCAGTGACTCGAATGGTCCGACAGATACGCAGTATTTT.

The rearrangement uses TRBV10-3 and TRBJ2-7; 9 bases align to TRBD2. V was pared by 3 bases and J by 4 bases, with 7 bases of the junction left unmatched. Germline V gene lookup returns CDR1 ENHRY and CDR2 SYGVKD. The length of the CDR3 is 15 residues. CDR3: CAISDLAGGIYEQYF. For the CDR3, the DNA is TGTGCCATCAGTGATTTGGCGGGAGGGATTTACGAGCAGTACTTC.

This clone was observed once. This chain links TRBV10-2 with TRBJ2-1; D is unclear. Germline V gene data show CDR1 as WSHSY and CDR2 as SAAADI. V lost 6 bases to trimming and J lost 7 bases, with 7 bases between them. This CDR3 is built from 11 residues. The CDR3 spells CASRATNEQFF. CDR3 DNA sequence: TGCGCCAGCAGAGCAACAAATGAGCAGTTCTTC.

The chain couples TRBV30 to TRBJ1-2; tentative D call: TRBD1 (6 bases). The germline CDR1 and CDR2 sequences are GTSNPN and SVGIG (reference sequence). The CDR3 covers 13 residues. Trimming shortened V by 0 bases and J by 9 bases, and 14 bases separated the two germline ends. The CDR3 coding sequence is TGTGCCTGGAGTGTATCCAGGGGAGGGAGCTACACCTTC. Its translation: CAWSVSRGGSYTF.

Here the CDR3 DNA reads TGTGCCAGCAGTTTATCCGGCAGCAAGGGGTATGGCTACACCTTC. It is translated as CASSLSGSKGYGYTF. The chain joins TRBV27 to TRBJ1-2, with D possibly matching TRBD1 (5 bases). Trimming took 0 bases from V and 5 from J, leaving 13 bases between them. Germline CDR1 is MNHEY and CDR2 is SMNVEV (reference sequence). The length of the CDR3 is 15 residues.

In this sample, this clone turned up a few times. The chain couples TRBV29-1 to TRBJ2-5; the match to TRBD2 covers 9 bases. The CDR3 extends over 14 amino acids. V shed 7 bases and J 4 bases; nucleotides not matched to a gene: 10. Germline CDR1 reads SQVTM; CDR2 reads ANQGSEA. CDR3 loop: CSAEWLAGTETQYF. CDR3 sequence (DNA): TGCAGCGCCGAGTGGCTAGCGGGAACAGAGACCCAGTACTTC.

The count of this clone is one. The chain carries TRBV6-6 and TRBJ2-7; D is uncertain. This CDR3 spans 13 amino acids. V gave up 0 bases and J gave up 3 bases, with 6 bases separating them. Germline V gene data show CDR1 as MNHNY and CDR2 as SVGAGI (reference sequence). The DNA of the CDR3 is TGTGCCAGCAGTTACTCGCGGAACTACGAGCAGTACTTC. This gives the protein CASSYSRNYEQYF.